The sequence of this T cell receptor (beta chain) was determined in a study of T cells in localized non-small cell lung cancer (dated by TCRdb to 2020 to 2022). Describing the broader study: Comparing tumors with uninvolved tumor-adjacent lungs, the study looked at the T cell repertoires of approximately 250 patients with early-stage NSCLC. The mean age of the NSCLC patients was roughly 70 years, with approximately 130 men and over 100 women. The cohort comprised 200 to 300 treatment-naïve NSCLC patients with resected, localized lung tumors.

In this sample, this clone turned up once. Its specific antigen is unknown. The input lacks base qualities; no much larger clone sits a single base away. The research as a whole found: Because the study design was exploratory, TCR variables were selected using unadjusted p-values without false-discovery rate correction. Longer overall survival was associated with higher blood T cell density, whereas shorter survival was associated with higher adjacent-lung clonality. The highest T cell clonality was observed in uninvolved tumor-adjacent lung, where clonality exceeded that of tumor, suggesting that antigenic responses were more focused in uninvolved tumor-adjacent lung. A median of roughly 60 of the top 100 tumor clones turned up in the paired uninvolved adjacent lung, and under 30 of those clones also ranked among the top 100 of that same adjacent lung. Multi-region tumor sequencing was not performed, so intratumor heterogeneity could not be excluded.

The immunoSEQ Assay was used to sequence TCR beta CDR3 regions from DNA. The original pipeline was this. T cell density was computed as TCR beta template counts normalized to usable DNA estimated by amplifying housekeeping genes. Richness was estimated with the preseqR package, extrapolating to 400,000 templates for PBMC samples and 120,000 templates for tissue samples. Clonality was defined by subtracting Pielou's evenness from one. Tissue-enriched TCRs were identified by differential abundance testing using productive amino-acid clonotypes, minimum total count 5 and alpha 0.1. Repertoire overlap between compartments was quantified with the Jaccard Index and Morisita Overlap Index. GLIPH grouped TCR beta CDR3s together with public tetramer-defined viral CDR3s, and a viral motif had to include at least three viral sequences and show V-gene enrichment. TCRdb holds this immuneACCESS table with in-frame rearrangements only. Some clones are missing; in checked studies, unresolved V genes explain under half, and the rest has no known cause. V and J calls and clone size come straight from that table; D and trimming were deduced from the DNA. This sample lists 45,000 to 55,000 clones; 70% to 80% were detected once. The top ten constitute around 16% of the sample.

At diagnosis, peripheral blood, uninvolved tumor-adjacent lung and tumor were collected and stored as a combination of fresh-frozen and FFPE material. For TCR repertoire profiling, blood samples were analyzed as peripheral blood mononuclear cells. The germline V gene (reference sequence) gives CDR1 as SEHNR and CDR2 as FQNEAQ. V lost 2 bases and J lost 5 bases; the stretch between them is 7 bases long. The CDR3 has 13 amino acids, counting the end cysteine and phenylalanine. Of all the DNA, just the CDR3 is kept, 39 bases in frame from base 1. The TCR was taken from a man between 40 and 69 years old with stage I squamous cell lung carcinoma. This chain is built from TRBV7-9 and TRBJ2-1; no D gene can be assigned with confidence. The sample in question was peripheral blood, obtained before any cancer treatment. The DNA is as follows: TGTGCCAGCAGCTTAAGTAGAAACAATGAGCAGTTCTTC. This sequence encodes CASSLSRNNEQFF.